This TCR beta chain was profiled in a study of T cell responses to AZD1222 COVID-19 vaccine (dated by TCRdb to the early 2020s). A note on the overall study: AZD1222 recipients given second doses at about 4 weeks or at about 12 weeks were pooled, since spike-specific TCR depth and breadth were not found to differ between the two schedules. TCR sequencing covered some 240 trial participants: 200 to 220 given two doses of AZD1222 and about 26 given two doses of MenACWY control vaccine. Trial participants were enrolled by age into subgroups of 18-55, 56-69 and 70-plus years, and 148, 28 and 57 TCR-sequenced participants, respectively, were included in these subgroups.

Here is what the overall study found, with its caveats: No day 14 peak-response samples were available, so repertoires were characterized only after the peak T cell response. The 56-69-year group was small, and its depth increase did not reach significance, likely because of low power. A significant rise in spike-specific TCR breadth and depth was observed after two AZD1222 doses relative to day 0 and relative to MenACWY recipients. Most participants were white British and females outnumbered males, and the authors suggested that clonal diversity may have been underestimated. Conclusions about previously exposed vaccinees are limited because only six or seven AZD1222 recipients were SARS-CoV-2 seropositive at baseline. Reportedly, close to half of the unique spike-specific TCRs recognized epitopes lying outside the regions that are mutated in the B.1.351 and B.1.1.7 variants. Vaccine-associated CD4 TCRs spanned the whole spike protein, with dominant responses in regions 160-218 and 743-854.

The CDR3 has 15 amino acids, counting the end cysteine and phenylalanine. Only the CDR3 region is kept as DNA, spanning 45 bases read in frame from base 1. The CDR3 regions of human TCRbeta chains were analyzed by immunosequencing. As for the authors' bioinformatics: Repertoire TCRs were matched against a reference library of SARS-CoV-2-specific TCRs generated with the MIRA antigen-specificity platform. Breadth was defined as the fraction of unique TCRs that were SARS-CoV-2-associated, and depth was defined as the fraction of total T cells that were SARS-CoV-2-associated. Using the MIRA data, each spike-specific TCR was mapped to the spike region that the TCR reacts to and placed in a CD4 or CD8 class. Log10-transformed breadth and depth values were compared by one-way ANOVA with Sidak's multiple comparisons tests. TCRdb carries this immuneACCESS record with in-frame sequences only. Its versions omit some clonotypes, under half of them owing to an unresolved V gene in the studies checked, with the rest unexplained. Clone size and V and J calls were adopted from that table, with D and trimming inferred from the DNA. The sample profile shows 85,000 to 130,000 clones; about 93% of them were found once. The top ten constitute more than 4% of the sample.

The time point label on this specimen signifies: baseline before first vaccination. The vaccinee samples were drawn from two UK trials, COV001 and COV002, one of which was a single-blind randomized controlled phase 2/3 trial testing AZD1222 (ChAdOx1 nCoV-19) in healthy adults. Trial participant PBMC samples were collected at day 0 and day 28 after the second dose for TCRbeta chain sequencing. This clone showed up just once. Its target antigen remains unknown. No much larger clonotype is one base removed from it; base qualities were not supplied. Sample: peripheral blood, taken on day 0 of AZD1222 vaccination. This sequence was found in an adult in good health. The chain employs TRBV12-1 and TRBJ1-2. TRBV12-1 is a pseudogene. Here the CDR3 is given as CASSSSWRGDYGYTF. At the DNA level, the sequence is TGTGCCAGCAGCTCATCCTGGAGGGGGGACTATGGCTACACCTTC.